This T cell receptor beta chain originates from a study of blood T cell repertoires in COVID-19. Across the whole study: PBMCs, B-cell-depleted T cells, or T cells provided the cDNA or gDNA that made up the material.

This clone showed up just once. Germline CDR1 SGHTA, CDR2 FQGNSA. This CDR3 contains 14 residues. The V gene end was trimmed by 1 base and the J gene end by 5 bases; junction bases not matched to a gene: 2. As originally analysed: Reference gene primer amplification gave estimated nucleated cell counts. Assay: immunoSEQ multiplex PCR; the TCRdb copy retains only in-frame clones and omits some. That table supplies the V and J calls and clone size; D and trimming were determined from the DNA. The sample contains over 150,000 clones, around four fifths of which appear only once. The origin of this receptor is a woman aged 80 or over with acute or convalescent COVID-19. The chain uses TRBV7-2 and TRBJ1-1, with 9 bases identical to TRBD1. What was sequenced was peripheral blood. The CDR3 sequence is CASSLEQGATEAFF. The DNA of the CDR3 is TGTGCCAGCAGCTTAGAACAGGGGGCTACTGAAGCTTTCTTT.